The 23 T cell receptor beta chains reported below all come from one sample, sequenced in a study of T cell repertoires in cytomegalovirus infection. TCRdb ran MiXCR on the reads and lists one entry per CDR3 protein. The repertoire holds roughly 200,000 distinct CDR3 sequences, about a sixth seen once, with approximately 25% in the top ten. The sequenced material came from CD8+ T cells from PBMCs. These TCRs come from a human donor in good health (CMV status not recorded). Some clones in this sample may be carry-over from other donors' samples.

This clonotype was observed a handful of times. The chain recombines TRBV11-2 with TRBJ1-6, with 7 bases that match TRBD1. V was pared by 4 bases and J by 7 bases, with 4 bases of the junction left unmatched. Germline V lookup: CDR1 SGHAT, CDR2 FQNNGV. The CDR3 covers 14 residues. The DNA of the CDR3 is TGTGCCAGCAGCTCCCGGGACAGAAATTCACCCCTCCACTTT. Its protein product is CASSSRDRNSPLHF.

The gene calls are TRBV6-5 and TRBJ1-2, with D hard to call. This CDR3 spans 11 amino acids. The V end lost 2 bases, the J end lost 7 bases, and 5 bases lay between the germline ends. CDR1 and CDR2 from the germline V gene are MNHEY and SVGAGI. The CDR3 DNA follows: TGTGCCAGCAGTTACGGGGTTGGCTACACCTTC. Residues: CASSYGVGYTF.

Only a few counts were recorded for this clonotype. V usage is TRBV5-4 and J usage is TRBJ1-2; 7 bases agree with TRBD1. J was trimmed by 6 bases and V by 4 bases; bases with no gene match: 9. Looked up from germline, CDR1 is SGHNT and CDR2 is YYREEE (reference sequence). The CDR3 length is 14 residues. As DNA, the CDR3 is TGTGCCAGCAGCGGCCCGACAGACAGGGATGGCTACACCTTC. It codes for CASSGPTDRDGYTF.

The genes are TRBV20-1 and TRBJ2-2; a weak D match, TRBD1 (5 bases). The CDR3 totals 18 residues. CDR1 and CDR2 from the germline V gene are DFQATT and SNEGSKA (reference sequence). V shed 3 bases and J shed 1 base, with 21 bases lying between them. CDR3 coding DNA: TGCAGTGCTAGGACAAAGTGGACAACTGATGGGAACACCGGGGAGCTGTTTTTT. It translates to CSARTKWTTDGNTGELFF.

This clonotype occurred a few times. An end of the junction differs from the germline gene, which may be a read error. This rearrangement joins TRBV7-9 to TRBJ2-4; 9 bases agree with TRBD1. Germline values: CDR1 SEHNR, CDR2 FQNEAQ (reference sequence). The CDR3 contains 17 residues. As DNA, the CDR3 is TGTGCCAGCAGCTCGACCCTCCTCCGGGACAGGGAAAACAGTCAGTACTTC. It is translated as CASSSTLLRDRENSQYF.

This clonotype was picked up a small number of times. The V call is TRBV27, the J call TRBJ2-2; D is uncertain. Trimming pared 2 bases from V and 13 bases from J, leaving 14 bases between. This CDR3 is 13 amino acids long. The V gene's germline CDR1 is MNHEY and CDR2 SMNVEV (reference sequence). This CDR3 is CASSLAPSRLLFF. The CDR3, as DNA: TGTGCCAGCAGTTTAGCCCCATCTAGGTTGCTGTTTTTT.

J is TRBJ1-1 and V is TRBV27, with 7 bases matching TRBD1. The J segment lost 1 base and the V segment lost 4 bases, leaving 3 bases of the junction unmatched. This CDR3 is 14 amino acids long. Germline assignment: CDR1 MNHEY and CDR2 SMNVEV (reference sequence). CDR3 sequence reads: CASSSNRGNTEAFF. Written as DNA, the CDR3 is TGTGCCAGCAGTTCAAACAGGGGGAACACTGAAGCTTTCTTT.

The sample holds many counts of this clonotype. The V gene is TRBV11-1, the J gene TRBJ2-7; TRBD1 agrees at 7 bases. V lost 3 bases to trimming and J lost 4 bases; unmatched junction nucleotides: 3. This CDR3 is 13 amino acids long. Germline CDR1 SGHAT, CDR2 FQDESV (reference sequence). The CDR3 nucleotides read TGTGCCAGCAGCTTCGGCAGGGGGTACGAGCAGTACTTC. This translates into CASSFGRGYEQYF.

The chain carries TRBV7-9 and TRBJ1-2; unclear D gene. The germline V gene encodes CDR1 SEHNR and CDR2 FQNEAQ (reference sequence). The CDR3 consists of 13 residues. The V and J ends lost 1 base and 6 bases respectively, with 9 bases between them. CDR3 loop: CASSLENKDGYTF. The CDR3 nucleotides read TGTGCCAGCAGCTTAGAAAACAAGGATGGCTACACCTTC.

This clonotype was observed a handful of times. This chain links TRBV12-3 or TRBV12-4 with TRBJ2-7, with 7 bases fitting TRBD1. The CDR3 has 14 amino acids. V gave up 3 bases and J gave up 3 bases; unmatched junction bases: 5. The CDR3 spells CASSFGRGFYEQYF. The CDR3, as DNA: TGTGCCAGCAGTTTCGGCAGGGGGTTCTACGAGCAGTACTTC.

The chain uses TRBV29-1 and TRBJ2-1; TRBD2 might be the D (5 bases). Trimming cost V 6 bases and J 0 bases, with 9 bases left between them. There are 13 residues in the CDR3. The V gene's germline CDR1 is SQVTM and CDR2 ANQGSEA. CDR3 DNA sequence: TGCAGCGTCGGACTGAGCTCCTACAATGAGCAGTTCTTC. This codes for CSVGLSSYNEQFF.

The genes are TRBV7-8 and TRBJ1-1, with no clear D. The germline V gene encodes CDR1 SGHVS and CDR2 FQNEAQ. V was cut by 8 bases and J by 4 bases, with 17 bases left in between. The CDR3 has 14 amino acids. The CDR3 DNA follows: TGTGCCAGCTGCCTCCTAGGGCCCGGCACTGAAGCTTTCTTT. It codes for CASCLLGPGTEAFF.

The chain joins TRBV11-1 to TRBJ2-7; TRBD2 might be the D (5 bases). Germline V gives CDR1 SGHAT, CDR2 FQDESV (reference sequence). Trimming left V 5 bases short and J 6 bases short, with 14 bases between. CDR3 size: 13 residues. This CDR3 reads CASSTSGIFEQYF. In nucleotides, the CDR3 is TGTGCCAGCAGCACATCCGGGATTTTCGAGCAGTACTTC.

This clonotype turned up a few times. The V and J genes are TRBV5-6 and TRBJ1-5; D is unclear. CDR1 SGHDT and CDR2 YYEEEE come from the germline V gene. The CDR3 has 15 residues. V lost 4 bases, J lost 2 bases, and 13 bases lay in between. This chain's CDR3 is CASSPSERGNQPQHF. CDR3 nucleotides: TGTGCCAGCAGCCCCTCAGAAAGAGGCAATCAGCCCCAGCATTTT.

The rearrangement joins TRBV7-2 to TRBJ2-5, with a weak D call TRBD1 (6 bases). The length of the CDR3 is 14 residues. Germline-derived CDR1 and CDR2 are SGHTA and FQGNSA. Trimming took off 4 bases at V and 5 bases at J, with 14 bases between the two ends. This CDR3 is CASSSGHRVETQYF. The CDR3 bases are TGTGCCAGCAGCTCAGGACACAGGGTCGAGACCCAGTACTTC.

There are a few counts of this clonotype. V is TRBV12-3 or TRBV12-4 and J is TRBJ1-5; D not certain. V dropped 5 bases and J dropped 6 bases, with 17 bases sitting between them. The CDR3 contains 15 residues. The CDR3 nucleotides read TGTGCCAGCAGTCCCACCCGGTCCCAGTCTCAGCCCCAGCATTTT. Translated, it gives CASSPTRSQSQPQHF.

This clonotype was observed a single time. The rearrangement joins TRBV14 to TRBJ2-2; D is undetermined. Germline values: CDR1 SGHDN, CDR2 FVKESK. The germline V and J ends were trimmed by 0 bases and 5 bases, with 16 bases remaining between them. This CDR3 spans 17 amino acids. CDR3 loop: CASSQDLPNRRTGELFF. The DNA of the CDR3 is TGTGCCAGCAGCCAAGATCTGCCAAACCGCAGGACCGGGGAGCTGTTTTTT.

This clonotype has just a few counts. The rearrangement links TRBV4-1 to TRBJ2-1; D is ambiguous. Germline V CDR1 and CDR2: MGHRA, YSYEKL. This CDR3 has 15 residues. The V gene lost 3 bases and the J gene lost 0 bases, with 9 bases spanning the gap. The CDR3 sequence: CASSHGASSYNEQFF. The CDR3 nucleotides read TGCGCCAGCAGCCACGGAGCGAGCTCCTACAATGAGCAGTTCTTC.

This chain connects TRBV11-2 to TRBJ2-3, with D perhaps matching TRBD2 (6 bases). This CDR3 contains 17 residues. Germline CDR1 reads SGHAT; CDR2 reads FQNNGV. The V and J ends lost 8 bases and 1 base respectively, with 22 bases between them. CDR3 nucleotides: TGTGCCAGCCTGGGGGGTAGCGGTGAGCTCCGCACAGATACGCAGTATTTT. Translating gives CASLGGSGELRTDTQYF.

The chain recombines TRBV12-3 or TRBV12-4 with TRBJ1-1, with 7 bases that match TRBD1. The CDR3 totals 14 residues. The V and J ends lost 7 bases and 0 bases, in that order; junction bases with no gene match: 5. The CDR3 here is CASTPGQMNTEAFF. The CDR3 nucleotides read TGTGCCAGCACCCCGGGACAGATGAACACTGAAGCTTTCTTT.

This rearrangement joins TRBV7-2 to TRBJ2-1; TRBD2 might be the D (5 bases). The germline V and J ends were trimmed by 5 bases and 5 bases, with 16 bases remaining between them. Germline lookup yields CDR1 SGHTA and CDR2 FQGNSA. This CDR3 comprises 15 residues. The CDR3 DNA follows: TGTGCCAGCAGCGCGCCTGGAGCGGTTGACAATGAGCAGTTCTTC. Amino acid sequence: CASSAPGAVDNEQFF.

Here the CDR3 reads CASSYAGVGTYEQYF. CDR3 bases: TGTGCCAGCAGTTACGCCGGGGTAGGAACCTACGAGCAGTACTTC. The gene calls are TRBV6-2 or TRBV6-3 and TRBJ2-7, with D tentatively TRBD2 (5 bases). This CDR3 region has 15 residues. V gave up 2 bases and J gave up 2 bases, with 13 bases separating them. Germline V gene lookup returns CDR1 MNHEY and CDR2 SVGEGT.

This clonotype was seen more than once but under ten times. V and J are TRBV19 and TRBJ1-2; TRBD1 aligns across 7 bases. Germline V lookup: CDR1 LNHDA, CDR2 SQIVND (reference sequence). Losses at the gene ends were 3 bases for V and 4 bases for J; bases not matched to a gene: 2. This CDR3 comprises 13 residues. CDR3 DNA: TGTGCCAGTAGTATTGGACAGGTCTATGGCTACACCTTC. Translation: CASSIGQVYGYTF.